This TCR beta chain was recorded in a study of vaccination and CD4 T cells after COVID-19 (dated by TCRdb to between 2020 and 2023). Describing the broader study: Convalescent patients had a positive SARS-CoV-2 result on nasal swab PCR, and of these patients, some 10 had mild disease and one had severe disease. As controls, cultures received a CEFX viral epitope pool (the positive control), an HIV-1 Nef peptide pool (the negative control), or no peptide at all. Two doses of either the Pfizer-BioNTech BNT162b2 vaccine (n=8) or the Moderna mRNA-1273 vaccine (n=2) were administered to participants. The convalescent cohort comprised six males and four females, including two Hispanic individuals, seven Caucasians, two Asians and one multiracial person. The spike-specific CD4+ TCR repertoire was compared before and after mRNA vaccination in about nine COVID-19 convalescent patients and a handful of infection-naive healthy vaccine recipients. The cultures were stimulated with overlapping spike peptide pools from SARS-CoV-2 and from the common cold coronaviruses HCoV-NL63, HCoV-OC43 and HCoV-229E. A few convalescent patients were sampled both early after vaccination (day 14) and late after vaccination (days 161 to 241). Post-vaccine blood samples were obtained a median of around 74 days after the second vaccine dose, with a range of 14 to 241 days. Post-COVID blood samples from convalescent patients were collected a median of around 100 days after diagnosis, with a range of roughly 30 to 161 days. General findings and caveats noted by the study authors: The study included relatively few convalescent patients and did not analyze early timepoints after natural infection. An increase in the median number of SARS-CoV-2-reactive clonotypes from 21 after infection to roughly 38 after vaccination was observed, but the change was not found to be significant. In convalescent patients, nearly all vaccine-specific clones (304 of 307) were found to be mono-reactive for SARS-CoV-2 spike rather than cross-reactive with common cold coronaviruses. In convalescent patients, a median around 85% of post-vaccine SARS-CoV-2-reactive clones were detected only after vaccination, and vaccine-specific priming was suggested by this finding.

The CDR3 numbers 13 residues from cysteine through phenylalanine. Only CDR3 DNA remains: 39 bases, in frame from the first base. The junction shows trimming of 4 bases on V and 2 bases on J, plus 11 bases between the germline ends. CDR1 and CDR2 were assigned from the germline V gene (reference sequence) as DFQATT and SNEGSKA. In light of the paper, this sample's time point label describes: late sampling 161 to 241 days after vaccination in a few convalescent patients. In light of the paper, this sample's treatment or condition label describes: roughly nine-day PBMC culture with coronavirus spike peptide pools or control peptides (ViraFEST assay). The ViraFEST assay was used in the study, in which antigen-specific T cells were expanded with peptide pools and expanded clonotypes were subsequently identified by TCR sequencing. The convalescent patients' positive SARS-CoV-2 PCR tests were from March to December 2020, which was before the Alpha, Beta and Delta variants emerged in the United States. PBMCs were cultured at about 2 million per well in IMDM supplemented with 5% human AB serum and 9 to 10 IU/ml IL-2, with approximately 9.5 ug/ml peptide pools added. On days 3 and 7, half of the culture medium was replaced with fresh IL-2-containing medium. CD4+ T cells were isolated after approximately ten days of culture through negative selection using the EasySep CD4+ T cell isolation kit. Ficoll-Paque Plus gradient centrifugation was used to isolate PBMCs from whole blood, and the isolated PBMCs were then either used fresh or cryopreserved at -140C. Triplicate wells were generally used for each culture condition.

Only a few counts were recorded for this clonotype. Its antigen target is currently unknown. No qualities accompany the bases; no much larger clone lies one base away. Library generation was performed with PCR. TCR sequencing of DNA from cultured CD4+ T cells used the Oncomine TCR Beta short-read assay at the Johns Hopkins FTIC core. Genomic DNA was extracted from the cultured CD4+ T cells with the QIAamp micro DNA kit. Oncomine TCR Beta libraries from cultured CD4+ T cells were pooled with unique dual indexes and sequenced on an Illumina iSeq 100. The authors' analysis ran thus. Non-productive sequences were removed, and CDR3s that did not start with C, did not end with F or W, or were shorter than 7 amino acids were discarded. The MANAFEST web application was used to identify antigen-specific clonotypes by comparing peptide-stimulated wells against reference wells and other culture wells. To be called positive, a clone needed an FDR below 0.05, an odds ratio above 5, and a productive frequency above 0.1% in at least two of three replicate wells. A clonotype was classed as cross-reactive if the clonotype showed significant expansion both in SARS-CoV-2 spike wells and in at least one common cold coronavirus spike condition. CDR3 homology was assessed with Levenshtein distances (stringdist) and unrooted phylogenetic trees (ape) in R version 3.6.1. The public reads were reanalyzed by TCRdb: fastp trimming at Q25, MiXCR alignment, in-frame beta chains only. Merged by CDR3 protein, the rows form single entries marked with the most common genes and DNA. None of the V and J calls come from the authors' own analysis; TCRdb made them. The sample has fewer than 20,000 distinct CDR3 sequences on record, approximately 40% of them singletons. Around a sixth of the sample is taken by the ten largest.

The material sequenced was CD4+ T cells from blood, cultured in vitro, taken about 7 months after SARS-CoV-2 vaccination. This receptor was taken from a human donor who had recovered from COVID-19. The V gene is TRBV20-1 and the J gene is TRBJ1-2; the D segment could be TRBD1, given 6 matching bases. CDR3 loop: CSAISQGNYGYTF. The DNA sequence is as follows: TGCAGTGCTATCAGTCAGGGGAACTATGGCTACACCTTC.